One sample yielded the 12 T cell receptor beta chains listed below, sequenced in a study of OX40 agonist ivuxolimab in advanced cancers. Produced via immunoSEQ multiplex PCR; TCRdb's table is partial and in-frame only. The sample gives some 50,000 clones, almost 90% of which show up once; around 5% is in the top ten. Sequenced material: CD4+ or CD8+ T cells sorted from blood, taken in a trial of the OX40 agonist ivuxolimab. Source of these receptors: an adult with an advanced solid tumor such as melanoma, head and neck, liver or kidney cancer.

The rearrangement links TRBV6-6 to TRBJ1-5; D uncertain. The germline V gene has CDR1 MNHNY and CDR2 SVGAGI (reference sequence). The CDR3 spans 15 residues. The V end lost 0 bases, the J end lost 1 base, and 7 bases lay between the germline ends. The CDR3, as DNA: TGTGCCAGCAGTTACTCAGGCAGGAGCAATCAGCCCCAGCATTTT. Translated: CASSYSGRSNQPQHF.

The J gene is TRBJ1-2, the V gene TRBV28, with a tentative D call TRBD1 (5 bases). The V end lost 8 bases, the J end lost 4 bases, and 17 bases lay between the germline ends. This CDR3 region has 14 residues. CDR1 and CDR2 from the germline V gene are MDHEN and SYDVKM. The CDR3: CASVKGQGRYGYTF. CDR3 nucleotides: TGTGCCAGCGTTAAGGGGCAGGGTCGCTATGGCTACACCTTC.

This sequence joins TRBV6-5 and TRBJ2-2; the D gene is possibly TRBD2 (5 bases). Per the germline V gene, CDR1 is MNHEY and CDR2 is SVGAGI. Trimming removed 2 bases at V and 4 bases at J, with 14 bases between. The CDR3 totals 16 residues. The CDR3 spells CASSYEGGRGTGELFF. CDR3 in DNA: TGTGCCAGCAGTTACGAGGGCGGGCGCGGCACCGGGGAGCTGTTTTTT.

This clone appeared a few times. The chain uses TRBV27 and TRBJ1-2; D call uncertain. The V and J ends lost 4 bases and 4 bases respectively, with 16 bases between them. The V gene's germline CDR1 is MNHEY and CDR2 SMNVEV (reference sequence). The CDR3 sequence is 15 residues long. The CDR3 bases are TGTGCCAGCAGTTGGTCCGCCCGGGTTGGCTATGGCTACACCTTC. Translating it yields CASSWSARVGYGYTF.

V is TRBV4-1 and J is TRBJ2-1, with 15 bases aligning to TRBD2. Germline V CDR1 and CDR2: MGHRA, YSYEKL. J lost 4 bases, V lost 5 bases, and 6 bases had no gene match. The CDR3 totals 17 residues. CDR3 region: CASSSRTSGRAYNEQFF. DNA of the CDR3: TGCGCCAGCAGCTCGCGGACTAGCGGGAGGGCGTACAATGAGCAGTTCTTC.

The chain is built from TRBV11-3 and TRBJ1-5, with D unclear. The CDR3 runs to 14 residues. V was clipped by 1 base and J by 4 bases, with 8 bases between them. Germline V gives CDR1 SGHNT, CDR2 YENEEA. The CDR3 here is CASSLVWVNQPQHF. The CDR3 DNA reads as TGTGCCAGCAGCTTAGTTTGGGTAAATCAGCCCCAGCATTTT.

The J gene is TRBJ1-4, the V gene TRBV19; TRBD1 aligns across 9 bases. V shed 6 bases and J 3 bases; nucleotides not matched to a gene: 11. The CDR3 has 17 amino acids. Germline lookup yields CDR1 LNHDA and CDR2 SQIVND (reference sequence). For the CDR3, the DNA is TGTGCCAGTAGCCAATTCGGACAGGGGCGGTCTAATGAAAAACTGTTTTTT. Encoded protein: CASSQFGQGRSNEKLFF.

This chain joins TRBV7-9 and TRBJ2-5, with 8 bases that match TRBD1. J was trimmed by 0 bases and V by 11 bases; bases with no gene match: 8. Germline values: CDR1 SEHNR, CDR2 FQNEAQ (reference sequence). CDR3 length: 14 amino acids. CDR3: CAVPWDRNQETQYF. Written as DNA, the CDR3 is TGTGCCGTACCTTGGGACAGGAACCAAGAGACCCAGTACTTC.

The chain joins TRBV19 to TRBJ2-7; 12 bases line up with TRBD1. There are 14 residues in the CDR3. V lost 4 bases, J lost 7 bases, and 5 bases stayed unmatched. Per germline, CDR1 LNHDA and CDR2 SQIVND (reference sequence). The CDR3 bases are TGTGCCAGTAGTAGGGGACAGGGGGCGCGGGAGCAGTACTTC. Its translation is CASSRGQGAREQYF.

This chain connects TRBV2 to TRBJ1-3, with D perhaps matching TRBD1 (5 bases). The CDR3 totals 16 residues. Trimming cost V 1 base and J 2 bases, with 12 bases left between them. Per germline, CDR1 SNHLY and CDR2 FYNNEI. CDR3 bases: TGTGCCAGCAGTGAAGGGGACGCCGCAACTGGAAACACCATATATTTT. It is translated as CASSEGDAATGNTIYF.

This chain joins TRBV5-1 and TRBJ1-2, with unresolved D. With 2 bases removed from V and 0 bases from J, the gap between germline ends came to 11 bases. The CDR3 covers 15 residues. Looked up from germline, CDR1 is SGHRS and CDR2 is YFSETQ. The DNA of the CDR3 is TGCGCCAGCAGCTTCAATAGGAATACTAACTATGGCTACACCTTC. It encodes CASSFNRNTNYGYTF.

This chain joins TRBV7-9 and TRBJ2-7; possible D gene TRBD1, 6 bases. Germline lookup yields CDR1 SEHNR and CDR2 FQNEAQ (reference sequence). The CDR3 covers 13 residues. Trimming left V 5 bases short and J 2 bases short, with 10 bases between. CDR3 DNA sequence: TGTGCCAGCAGCCAACAGGGCGCCTACGAGCAGTACTTC. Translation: CASSQQGAYEQYF.